This T cell receptor (beta chain) was recorded in a study of shared clonotypes between healthy human individuals. General observations from the study: The authors sampled blood alone, and tissue repertoires likely differ. Generally, estimated richness proved larger in naive subsets than it did in memory subsets.

The protocol was immunoSEQ multiplex PCR, while the TCRdb copy is restricted to in-frame clones and leaves out a portion. Of some 350,000 clones in the sample, less than 85% are singletons; the top ten hold around 10%. About this clone: No antigen is known for it.

Sequencing used memory CD4+ T cells sorted from blood. Subset specified: CD45RA-negative fraction. This receptor was identified in a man aged 25-40 years in good health.

This CDR3 reads CASSHLLALGGELFF. The CDR3 DNA reads as TGTGCCAGCAGCCACCTACTCGCCCTTGGCGGGGAGCTGTTTTTT. This sequence joins TRBV14 and TRBJ2-2, with no clear D. CDR1 is SGHDN, CDR2 FVKESK, per germline. The length of the CDR3 is 15 residues. V lost 3 bases, J lost 7 bases, and 15 bases lay in between.